These 10 T cell receptor beta chains were all obtained from the same sample, sequenced in a study of EBV T-cell therapy then PD-1 blockade in nasopharyngeal carcinoma. Some clones are missing from TCRdb's copy, which holds only in-frame ones; the method was immunoSEQ multiplex PCR. This sample has over 20,000 clones, with around 84% found just once. The antigens these receptors bind are not known. Time point given: 266 days after commencement of treatment, after nivolumab therapy. Documented treatment: AdE1-LMPpoly-expanded autologous EBV-specific T-cell therapy followed by anti-PD-1 nivolumab. The source was CD8+ T cells from blood, collected at roughly day 250 from a patient whose treatment included autologous EBV-specific T cells and nivolumab. The receptors here all came from a man aged 35 to 55 with nasopharyngeal carcinoma.

The chain employs TRBV7-2 and TRBJ2-3; D not certain. The CDR3 totals 17 residues. Looked up from germline, CDR1 is SGHTA and CDR2 is FQGNSA. V lost 5 bases and J lost 4, with 22 bases in between. CDR3 sequence reads: CASSHSPLRQSADTQYF. The CDR3 DNA is TGTGCCAGCAGCCACTCCCCCCTGCGCCAGAGCGCAGATACGCAGTATTTT. Looking up the rest from reference TRBV7-2 and TRBJ2-3 gives the full variable domain: GAGVSQSPSNKVTEKGKDVELRCDPISGHTALYWYRQSLGQGLEFLIYFQGNSAPDKSGLPSDRFSAERTGGSVSTLTIQRTQQEDSAVYLCASSHSPLRQSADTQYFGPGTRLTVL.

The rearrangement uses TRBV28 and TRBJ1-2, with D possibly matching TRBD1 (6 bases). Trimming left V 2 bases short and J 5 bases short, with 18 bases between. The CDR3 sequence is 16 residues long. Germline CDR1 reads MDHEN; CDR2 reads SYDVKM. CDR3 bases: TGTGCCAGCAGTTTAACTTCTTTTTACAGGGTGTATGGCTACACCTTC. Protein product: CASSLTSFYRVYGYTF.

The genes are TRBV14 and TRBJ2-7; TRBD1 agrees at 12 bases. The CDR3 sequence is 17 residues long. Germline loops: CDR1 SGHDN, CDR2 FVKESK. The junction had 10 bases not matched to a gene; V was cut back by 2 bases and J by 5 bases. CDR3 in amino acids: CASSQSLPGQGAHEQYF. The CDR3 coding sequence is TGTGCCAGCAGCCAAAGTTTACCGGGACAGGGGGCCCACGAGCAGTACTTC.

The chain couples TRBV4-1 to TRBJ2-7; tentative D call: TRBD1 (6 bases). This CDR3 has 15 residues. V shed 1 base and J shed 1 base, with 11 bases lying between them. Germline CDR1 and CDR2: MGHRA and YSYEKL. The CDR3 loop is CASSQVTGQSYEQYF. The CDR3 region has the DNA TGCGCCAGCAGCCAAGTCACAGGGCAATCCTACGAGCAGTACTTC.

J is TRBJ1-4 and V is TRBV4-2, with D perhaps TRBD1 (6 bases). This CDR3 has 15 amino acids. Germline V gene lookup returns CDR1 LGHNA and CDR2 YNFKEQ. V lost 1 base and J 7 bases, leaving 13 bases between the germline ends. This CDR3 reads CASSQGAGDLEKLFF. In DNA, the CDR3 is TGTGCCAGCAGCCAAGGTGCAGGGGACCTTGAAAAACTGTTTTTT.

This clone was recorded only once. This chain connects TRBV12-5 to TRBJ2-1; D uncertain. The germline V gene encodes CDR1 LGHNT and CDR2 FRNRAP. CDR3 length: 16 amino acids. Trimming removed 5 bases from V and 0 bases from J, with 14 bases in between. The CDR3 here is CASGLGDIGSYNEQFF. CDR3 in DNA: TGTGCTAGTGGTCTTGGCGACATTGGCTCCTACAATGAGCAGTTCTTC.

The rearrangement joins TRBV7-9 to TRBJ1-4; a possible D gene is TRBD1 (5 bases). With 6 bases removed from V and 6 bases from J, the gap between germline ends came to 17 bases. CDR1 is SEHNR, CDR2 FQNEAQ, per germline (reference sequence). The CDR3 contains 15 residues. The CDR3 reads CASRYTRDVDEKLFF. In DNA, the CDR3 is TGTGCCAGCAGGTACACGCGGGACGTTGATGAAAAACTGTTTTTT.

This chain links TRBV27 with TRBJ2-3; no clear D. Germline V lookup: CDR1 MNHEY, CDR2 SMNVEV (reference sequence). V lost 8 bases and J lost 8, with 11 bases in between. The CDR3 consists of 11 residues. As DNA, the CDR3 is TGTGCCAGCCTGGCGAGAGGTACGCAGTATTTT. Amino acids: CASLARGTQYF.

V gene TRBV5-4 combines with J gene TRBJ1-2, with 7 bases matching TRBD1. The CDR3 totals 15 residues. Germline V gene lookup returns CDR1 SGHNT and CDR2 YYREEE (reference sequence). J lost 5 bases, V lost 3 bases, and 10 bases had no gene match. This CDR3 is CASSWGTVSSYGYTF. DNA for the CDR3: TGTGCCAGCAGCTGGGGGACAGTCAGTTCGTATGGCTACACCTTC. Filled out from reference TRBV5-4 and TRBJ1-2, the complete variable domain reads ETGVTQSPTHLIKTRGQQVTLRCSSQSGHNTVSWYQQALGQGPQFIFQYYREEENGRGNFPPRFSGLQFPNYSSELNVNALELDDSALYLCASSWGTVSSYGYTFGSGTRLTVV.

This clone came up once. The chain combines TRBV10-2 with TRBJ2-5, with 8 positions matching TRBD1. The germline CDR1 and CDR2 sequences are WSHSY and SAAADI. With 6 bases clipped from V and 5 bases from J, the junction kept 5 bases outside the gene matches. The CDR3 sequence is 13 residues long. The chain's CDR3 is CASSRQGTETQYF. The CDR3 bases are TGCGCCAGCAGCCGACAGGGGACGGAGACCCAGTACTTC.